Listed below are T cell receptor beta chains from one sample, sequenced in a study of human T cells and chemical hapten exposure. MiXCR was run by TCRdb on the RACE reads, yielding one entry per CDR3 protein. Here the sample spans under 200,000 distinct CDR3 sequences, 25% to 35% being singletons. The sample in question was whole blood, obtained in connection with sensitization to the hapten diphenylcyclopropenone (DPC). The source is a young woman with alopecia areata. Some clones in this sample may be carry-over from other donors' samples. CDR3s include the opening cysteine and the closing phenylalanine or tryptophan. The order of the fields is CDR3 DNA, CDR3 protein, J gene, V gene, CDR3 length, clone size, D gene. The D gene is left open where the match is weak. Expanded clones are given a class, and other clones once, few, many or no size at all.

cdr3_nt: TGTGCCAGCAGCGTAGACGGGACAGCCTACGAGCAGTACTTC
cdr3_aa: CASSVDGTAYEQYF
j_call: TRBJ2-7
v_call: TRBV9
cdr3_length: 14
clone_size: -
d_call: TRBD1

cdr3_nt: TGCAGCGCCCCCGAAGGGACCGGTCAGGGCACTGAAGCTTTCTTT
cdr3_aa: CSAPEGTGQGTEAFF
j_call: TRBJ1-1
v_call: TRBV29-1
cdr3_length: 15
clone_size: few
d_call: -

cdr3_nt: TGTGCCTGGAGTTGGACTAGCGGGACGCAAGAGACCCAGTACTTC
cdr3_aa: CAWSWTSGTQETQYF
j_call: TRBJ2-5
v_call: TRBV30
cdr3_length: 15
clone_size: -
d_call: TRBD2

cdr3_nt: TGCAGTGCTAGGATAGCGGGGGGGGATAATACGCAGTATTTT
cdr3_aa: CSARIAGGDNTQYF
j_call: TRBJ2-3
v_call: TRBV20-1
cdr3_length: 14
clone_size: once
d_call: TRBD2

cdr3_nt: TGTGCCAGCCGGACCCCACCCCCCGGGGGTTCACCCCTCCACTTT
cdr3_aa: CASRTPPPGGSPLHF
j_call: TRBJ1-6
v_call: TRBV6-6
cdr3_length: 15
clone_size: -
d_call: -

cdr3_nt: TGTGCCAGCAGTTCACCGGGACAGGGGGCGAGGAGGGAGCTGTTTTTT
cdr3_aa: CASSSPGQGARRELFF
j_call: TRBJ2-2
v_call: TRBV25-1
cdr3_length: 16
clone_size: few
d_call: TRBD1

cdr3_nt: TGTGCCATCAGTGAGTTCACAGGACTTAACTATGGCTACACCTTC
cdr3_aa: CAISEFTGLNYGYTF
j_call: TRBJ1-2
v_call: TRBV10-3
cdr3_length: 15
clone_size: -
d_call: -

cdr3_nt: TGTGCCAGCAGCCAAGAGGGACAGGATAATGAAAAACTGTTTTTT
cdr3_aa: CASSQEGQDNEKLFF
j_call: TRBJ1-4
v_call: TRBV4-2
cdr3_length: 15
clone_size: few
d_call: TRBD1

cdr3_nt: TGTGCCAGCAGCTTAGAGCCAAGTGGGCGCGGGGAGCTGTTTTTT
cdr3_aa: CASSLEPSGRGELFF
j_call: TRBJ2-2
v_call: TRBV7-3
cdr3_length: 15
clone_size: few
d_call: -

cdr3_nt: TGTGCCAGCAGCTTAGGACAGCAAGAGACCCAGTACTTC
cdr3_aa: CASSLGQQETQYF
j_call: TRBJ2-5
v_call: TRBV5-1
cdr3_length: 13
clone_size: many
d_call: -

cdr3_nt: TGTGCCAGCAAAGACAGACCTAACTATGGCTACACCTTC
cdr3_aa: CASKDRPNYGYTF
j_call: TRBJ1-2
v_call: TRBV6-5
cdr3_length: 13
clone_size: few
d_call: -

cdr3_nt: TGTGCCAGCTCATTCCACGAATCCGGCTCTCACGTCTATAGCAATCAGCCCCAGCATTTT
cdr3_aa: CASSFHESGSHVYSNQPQHF
j_call: TRBJ1-5
v_call: TRBV18
cdr3_length: 20
clone_size: -
d_call: -

cdr3_nt: TGTGCCAGCAGTTTATTTGGGGCGCGGGCCGGGGAGCTGTTTTTT
cdr3_aa: CASSLFGARAGELFF
j_call: TRBJ2-2
v_call: TRBV28
cdr3_length: 15
clone_size: few
d_call: -

cdr3_nt: TGTGCCAGTAGCAAGGTCTCCGCAGGGGCAGAGACCCAGTACTTC
cdr3_aa: CASSKVSAGAETQYF
j_call: TRBJ2-5
v_call: TRBV19
cdr3_length: 15
clone_size: -
d_call: -

cdr3_nt: TGTGCCAGCAGCTTAGAGGACAACTCCTACGAGCAGTACTTC
cdr3_aa: CASSLEDNSYEQYF
j_call: TRBJ2-7
v_call: TRBV5-5
cdr3_length: 14
clone_size: few
d_call: -

cdr3_nt: TGTGCCAGCAGCTTAGACTGGACAGGGGTTGAAAAACTGTTTTTT
cdr3_aa: CASSLDWTGVEKLFF
j_call: TRBJ1-4
v_call: TRBV11-2
cdr3_length: 15
clone_size: few
d_call: TRBD1

cdr3_nt: TGTGCCAGCAGCCAAGACAGGGGGGCGAGAGCTTTCTTT
cdr3_aa: CASSQDRGARAFF
j_call: TRBJ1-1
v_call: TRBV4-2
cdr3_length: 13
clone_size: -
d_call: TRBD1

cdr3_nt: TGCGCCAGCACTAGCTTCACAGATACGCAGTATTTT
cdr3_aa: CASTSFTDTQYF
j_call: TRBJ2-3
v_call: TRBV5-1
cdr3_length: 12
clone_size: many
d_call: -

cdr3_nt: TGTGCCACCTCAGGGGGTCACTCTGGAAACACCATATATTTT
cdr3_aa: CATSGGHSGNTIYF
j_call: TRBJ1-3
v_call: TRBV28
cdr3_length: 14
clone_size: -
d_call: TRBD1

cdr3_nt: TGTGCCAGCCGGGCCGGTACTACGCGAGCTTTCTTT
cdr3_aa: CASRAGTTRAFF
j_call: TRBJ1-1
v_call: TRBV7-2
cdr3_length: 12
clone_size: many
d_call: -

cdr3_nt: TGTGCCAGCAGCCTTACGAACAATGAGCAGTTCTTC
cdr3_aa: CASSLTNNEQFF
j_call: TRBJ2-1
v_call: TRBV5-1
cdr3_length: 12
clone_size: many
d_call: -

cdr3_nt: TGTGCCAGCAGTCGTCGGGGGGCGCAGGGCTACACCTTC
cdr3_aa: CASSRRGAQGYTF
j_call: TRBJ1-2
v_call: TRBV6-2/TRBV6-3
cdr3_length: 13
clone_size: -
d_call: -

cdr3_nt: TGTGCCGCCGGGACAGGGGGTTGGGGCAATCAGCCCCAGCATTTT
cdr3_aa: CAAGTGGWGNQPQHF
j_call: TRBJ1-5
v_call: TRBV6-1
cdr3_length: 15
clone_size: few
d_call: TRBD1

cdr3_nt: TGTGCCAGCAGCCAAGAGGGGGGCACTAATGAAAAACTGTTTTTT
cdr3_aa: CASSQEGGTNEKLFF
j_call: TRBJ1-4
v_call: TRBV3-1
cdr3_length: 15
clone_size: -
d_call: -

cdr3_nt: TGTGCCAGCAGGGATACAGGGGAGGGAGAGACCCAGTACTTC
cdr3_aa: CASRDTGEGETQYF
j_call: TRBJ2-5
v_call: TRBV28
cdr3_length: 14
clone_size: -
d_call: -

cdr3_nt: TGCAGCGTTGAAGAACGATCAGGGAACACTGAAGCTTTCTTT
cdr3_aa: CSVEERSGNTEAFF
j_call: TRBJ1-1
v_call: TRBV29-1
cdr3_length: 14
clone_size: -
d_call: -

cdr3_nt: TGCGCCAGCAGCCATGGACTGCTTTACGAGCAGTACTTC
cdr3_aa: CASSHGLLYEQYF
j_call: TRBJ2-7
v_call: TRBV4-1
cdr3_length: 13
clone_size: few
d_call: -

cdr3_nt: TGTGCCTGGACCGGGGACAGCTACGAGCAGTACTTC
cdr3_aa: CAWTGDSYEQYF
j_call: TRBJ2-7
v_call: TRBV30
cdr3_length: 12
clone_size: -
d_call: TRBD1

cdr3_nt: TGTGCCAGCAGCTACTCTAAATCTGAAGCTTTCTTT
cdr3_aa: CASSYSKSEAFF
j_call: TRBJ1-1
v_call: TRBV28
cdr3_length: 12
clone_size: few
d_call: -

cdr3_nt: TGTGCCAGCAGTGACAGCACTAGCAATCAGCCCCAGCATTTT
cdr3_aa: CASSDSTSNQPQHF
j_call: TRBJ1-5
v_call: TRBV2
cdr3_length: 14
clone_size: -
d_call: -

cdr3_nt: TGTGCCAGCAGTTTAGAGGGGAGTCCCTACAATGAGCAGTTCTTC
cdr3_aa: CASSLEGSPYNEQFF
j_call: TRBJ2-1
v_call: TRBV28
cdr3_length: 15
clone_size: few
d_call: -

cdr3_nt: TGTGCCAGCAGGATACCAGGGACTGGGGCCAACGTCCTGACTTTC
cdr3_aa: CASRIPGTGANVLTF
j_call: TRBJ2-6
v_call: TRBV28
cdr3_length: 15
clone_size: -
d_call: -

cdr3_nt: TGTGCCAGCAGTGCACGACTGAACCCTGGAAACACCATATATTTT
cdr3_aa: CASSARLNPGNTIYF
j_call: TRBJ1-3
v_call: TRBV2
cdr3_length: 15
clone_size: -
d_call: -

cdr3_nt: TGTGCCAGCAGCCCACAGGGAGGTCAGCCCCAGCATTTT
cdr3_aa: CASSPQGGQPQHF
j_call: TRBJ1-5
v_call: TRBV7-8
cdr3_length: 13
clone_size: -
d_call: -

cdr3_nt: TGTGCCAGCAGCTGGACAGGGGAAGAGACCCAGTACTTC
cdr3_aa: CASSWTGEETQYF
j_call: TRBJ2-5
v_call: TRBV7-2
cdr3_length: 13
clone_size: -
d_call: TRBD1

cdr3_nt: TGTGCCAGCAGTGTACGAGGACTAGCGGGAGGGCCAGGAGTCGGGTCCTACGAGCAGTACTTC
cdr3_aa: CASSVRGLAGGPGVGSYEQYF
j_call: TRBJ2-7
v_call: TRBV27
cdr3_length: 21
clone_size: -
d_call: TRBD2

cdr3_nt: TGCAGTGCTAGCGTAGGGCAAACAATTGAAGCTTTCTTT
cdr3_aa: CSASVGQTIEAFF
j_call: TRBJ1-1
v_call: TRBV20-1
cdr3_length: 13
clone_size: -
d_call: -

cdr3_nt: TGTGCCAGCTCACCCCGGGACAGGGGGCTGGCTAATGAAAAACTGTTTTTT
cdr3_aa: CASSPRDRGLANEKLFF
j_call: TRBJ1-4
v_call: TRBV18
cdr3_length: 17
clone_size: -
d_call: TRBD1

cdr3_nt: TGCAGTGCTAGATGGGGGATGGGTAGCAATCAGCCCCAGCATTTT
cdr3_aa: CSARWGMGSNQPQHF
j_call: TRBJ1-5
v_call: TRBV20-1
cdr3_length: 15
clone_size: few
d_call: -

cdr3_nt: TGTGCCAGCAGAATGTACAGGGAAACGGTGAACACTGAAGCTTTCTTT
cdr3_aa: CASRMYRETVNTEAFF
j_call: TRBJ1-1
v_call: TRBV6-2/TRBV6-3
cdr3_length: 16
clone_size: -
d_call: -

cdr3_nt: TGCGCCAGCAGCTTGGCCCAATACACAGATACGCAGTATTTT
cdr3_aa: CASSLAQYTDTQYF
j_call: TRBJ2-3
v_call: TRBV5-1
cdr3_length: 14
clone_size: -
d_call: -

cdr3_nt: TGTGCCAGCAGCTTCCAGACAGCCCTCTACGAGCAGTACTTC
cdr3_aa: CASSFQTALYEQYF
j_call: TRBJ2-7
v_call: TRBV7-2
cdr3_length: 14
clone_size: -
d_call: -

cdr3_nt: TGTGCCAGCAGTGACCCCCAGGTAAAAGCTTTCTTT
cdr3_aa: CASSDPQVKAFF
j_call: TRBJ1-1
v_call: TRBV6-2/TRBV6-3
cdr3_length: 12
clone_size: -
d_call: -

cdr3_nt: TGCAGTGCTAGAGATGGGGGGATCAACACTGAAGCTTTCTTT
cdr3_aa: CSARDGGINTEAFF
j_call: TRBJ1-1
v_call: TRBV20-1
cdr3_length: 14
clone_size: -
d_call: -

cdr3_nt: TGTGCCAGCAGTTTATCGGGAGGGACCGAGCAGTACTTC
cdr3_aa: CASSLSGGTEQYF
j_call: TRBJ2-7
v_call: TRBV12-3/TRBV12-4
cdr3_length: 13
clone_size: -
d_call: TRBD2

cdr3_nt: TGTGCCAGCAGGATCGCAGGGGTGAGGACTGAAGCTTTCTTT
cdr3_aa: CASRIAGVRTEAFF
j_call: TRBJ1-1
v_call: TRBV28
cdr3_length: 14
clone_size: few
d_call: -

cdr3_nt: TGTGCCAGCAGTTTACCGTCTAGCGGTAACACCGGGGAGCTGTTTTTT
cdr3_aa: CASSLPSSGNTGELFF
j_call: TRBJ2-2
v_call: TRBV27
cdr3_length: 16
clone_size: -
d_call: TRBD2

cdr3_nt: TGCGCCAGCAGCCAACGGACAGGGGGCTTGGAGACCCAGTACTTC
cdr3_aa: CASSQRTGGLETQYF
j_call: TRBJ2-5
v_call: TRBV5-1
cdr3_length: 15
clone_size: -
d_call: TRBD1

cdr3_nt: TGCAGTGCTAGGATGTCAGGGACGGCAGATACGCAGTATTTT
cdr3_aa: CSARMSGTADTQYF
j_call: TRBJ2-3
v_call: TRBV20-1
cdr3_length: 14
clone_size: -
d_call: -

cdr3_nt: TGTGCCAGTGGCGCGGTCTCCTACAATGAGCAGTTCTTC
cdr3_aa: CASGAVSYNEQFF
j_call: TRBJ2-1
v_call: TRBV19
cdr3_length: 13
clone_size: few
d_call: -

cdr3_nt: TGCAGTGCCAACCGGGGACTAGCGGGAGAGACCCAGTACTTC
cdr3_aa: CSANRGLAGETQYF
j_call: TRBJ2-5
v_call: TRBV20-1
cdr3_length: 14
clone_size: -
d_call: TRBD2

cdr3_nt: TGCAGCGTCACAAAGGACCAAAGCACAGATACGCAGTATTTT
cdr3_aa: CSVTKDQSTDTQYF
j_call: TRBJ2-3
v_call: TRBV29-1
cdr3_length: 14
clone_size: -
d_call: -

cdr3_nt: TGTGCCAGCAGCCAAGTGTCGGAGGGGGCGCGTGAAAAACTGTTTTTT
cdr3_aa: CASSQVSEGAREKLFF
j_call: TRBJ1-4
v_call: TRBV4-2
cdr3_length: 16
clone_size: -
d_call: TRBD1

cdr3_nt: TGTGCCAGCAGTCCCTTTTCCACCCGCTATGGCTACACCTTC
cdr3_aa: CASSPFSTRYGYTF
j_call: TRBJ1-2
v_call: TRBV28
cdr3_length: 14
clone_size: few
d_call: -

cdr3_nt: TGTGCCATCAGTGGGCAACCTGCAACTAATGAAAAACTGTTTTTT
cdr3_aa: CAISGQPATNEKLFF
j_call: TRBJ1-4
v_call: TRBV10-3
cdr3_length: 15
clone_size: few
d_call: -

cdr3_nt: TGTGCCAGCAGCCGTAGCGGGAGTAACAATGAGCAGTTCTTC
cdr3_aa: CASSRSGSNNEQFF
j_call: TRBJ2-1
v_call: TRBV12-3/TRBV12-4
cdr3_length: 14
clone_size: many
d_call: TRBD2

cdr3_nt: TGCGCCAGCAGCTCGGATCCGGGGAACGGGGAGCTGTTTTTT
cdr3_aa: CASSSDPGNGELFF
j_call: TRBJ2-2
v_call: TRBV5-1
cdr3_length: 14
clone_size: few
d_call: -